The clone carrying this TCR beta chain was seen at least ten times. Antigen specificity is unknown. TCR beta CDR3 sequences were amplified from RNA transcripts. HTBI primers were the set used in a first-round RT-PCR of the TCR CDR3. TCRdb re-called the multiplex PCR reads through MiXCR, storing one row per CDR3 protein. The sample shows 400,000 to 550,000 distinct CDR3 sequences, approximately 24% of them seen only once. This CDR3 has 14 residues. V was pared by 5 bases and J by 4 bases, with 5 bases of the junction left unmatched. The germline CDR1 and CDR2 sequences are SGHVS and FQNEAQ. This sample stems from a study of T cells in Graves' hyperthyroidism and ophthalmopathy. In the ophthalmopathy cohort, Clinical Activity Score was at least 3, NOSPECS grade at least 4, and duration under 3 months. Study-wide findings and caveats: Expanded thyroid clonotypes (above 0.001) were mostly also found in blood. By a 13 V-J model, ophthalmopathy was set apart from stable hyperthyroidism.

Sequencing was carried out using blood. The TCR was taken from a woman between 25 and 40 years old with Graves' ophthalmopathy. This chain links TRBV7-8 with TRBJ2-7; 10 positions agree with TRBD1. The DNA for the CDR3 is TGTGCCAGCAGCAGAGGGACAGGGGCGTACGAGCAGTACTTC. Its protein is CASSRGTGAYEQYF.